Included here is one T cell receptor beta chain sequence, with context. Antigen unknown. V was shortened by 4 bases and J by 5 bases, with 14 bases between the two germline ends. Germline V gives CDR1 SQVTM, CDR2 ANQGSEA. The CDR3 extends over 13 amino acids. This sample is drawn from a study of CD8 T cells in Susac syndrome. Broader study findings: Individuals included in the TCR sequencing and HLA analysis were acknowledged by the study to be relatively few in number.

The RNA, roughly 0.45 to 1 ug, was put through reverse transcription using random hexamers. Amplification of TCR beta CDR3 by immunoSEQ multiplex PCR spanned 54 Vbeta and 13 Jbeta. TCRdb analysed the immunoSEQ multiplex PCR reads with MiXCR anew, one entry per CDR3 protein. The data hold about 160,000 distinct CDR3 sequences, with about 96% observed a single time. Purification of the CD8+ and CD4+ T cells relied on negative isolation, and TEMRA cells underwent FACS enrichment. The chain carries TRBV29-1 and TRBJ1-2; D is unclear. Sequencing input: CD4+ T cells from PBMCs. The TCR originated in a human donor with Susac syndrome. CDR3 coding DNA: TGCAGCGTTGCCATCCAAGACTCTTATGGCTACACCTTC. Translated: CSVAIQDSYGYTF.